This section outlines one T cell receptor (beta chain) sequence together with its context. The antigen remains undetermined. Germline V gene sequence: CDR1 MDHEN, CDR2 SYDVKM. CDR3 length equals 12 residues. Trimming pared 5 bases from V and 12 bases from J, leaving 14 bases between. This sample is part of a study of radiotherapy plus CTLA-4 blockade in lung cancer. Looking at the study overall: The study recorded objective responses in 15% to 20% of patients and disease control in approximately 33%. Overall study findings and caveats: Following radiotherapy plus ipilimumab, tumor-derived TCR clones expanded in the blood.

Assay: immunoSEQ multiplex PCR; the TCRdb copy retains only in-frame clones and omits some. The sample records 81,000 or so clones, roughly 80% being singletons. The clonotype originates from a human donor with non-small cell lung cancer who had stable disease on radiotherapy plus ipilimumab. This chain uses TRBV28 with TRBJ2-1, with a possible D match to TRBD2 (6 bases). Material: peripheral blood, obtained from a patient treated with radiotherapy plus ipilimumab. Written as DNA, the CDR3 is TGTGCCAGCAGTCCCCCGACTAGATTGCAGTTCTTC. As protein: CASSPPTRLQFF.